This T cell receptor beta chain is drawn from a study of T cell responses to AZD1222 COVID-19 vaccine. Profiling relied on immunoSEQ multiplex PCR, and the TCRdb table lists in-frame clones only, not all of them. The repertoire includes about 100,000 clones, about nine tenths of them detected once, and roughly 1.8% sits in the top ten. General study results and limits: Spike-specific TCR breadth and depth rose after two AZD1222 doses.

CDR1 is MNHNS, CDR2 SASEGT, per germline. This CDR3 has 15 amino acids. V was trimmed by 3 bases and J by 1 base, leaving 12 bases between them. This clone was counted a single time. Antigen: not known. This chain uses TRBV6-1 with TRBJ1-2; no reliable D call. This receptor was identified in an adult in good health. The material was peripheral blood, obtained on day 0 of AZD1222 vaccination. The CDR3 loop reads CASSERWGLNYGYTF. The CDR3 coding sequence is TGTGCCAGCAGTGAGCGGTGGGGTCTTAACTATGGCTACACCTTC.